This record concerns one T cell receptor (beta chain) sequence. Its antigen is not known. The source of the sample is a study of persistence of HIV-infected CD4 T cells. This was the immunoSEQ version 4 assay in survey mode. The data were produced by immunoSEQ multiplex PCR, yet TCRdb's version contains in-frame clones alone and is incomplete. The repertoire includes 35,000 to 55,000 clones, approximately 90% of them detected once, and over 0.45% sits in the top ten. Anti-CD3/anti-CD28 beads served as a nonspecific positive control stimulus. CD4+ T cells upregulating both CD40 ligand and CD69 were sorted as responding cells. Donors had CD4+ T cell counts above 400 cells/uL and were CMV-seropositive. The material sequenced was CD4+ T cells sorted from PBMCs after approximately 20-hour stimulation, taken from a patient who received antiretroviral therapy. The origin of this receptor is an adult woman with HIV who was CMV-seropositive.

Here the CDR3 DNA reads TGTGCCAGCAGGGACGGGGTTTGGCAGCCCCAGCATTTT. Translated: CASRDGVWQPQHF. The chain joins TRBV28 to TRBJ1-5, with D unclear. The germline gives CDR1 MDHEN, CDR2 SYDVKM. V gave up 6 bases and J gave up 7 bases, with 13 bases separating them. The CDR3 is made up of 13 amino acids.